This is a list of T cell receptor beta chains from one sample in a study of Ad26.COV2.S vaccination and SARS-CoV-2 variants. Assay: immunoSEQ multiplex PCR; the TCRdb copy retains only in-frame clones and omits some. The data contain 350,000 to 450,000 clones, around 82% of them seen just once; the ten biggest clones take up approximately 7%. The sample here was peripheral blood, taken in a trial of Ad26.COV2.S vaccine versus placebo. The source of these receptors is a person aged 18-65 years who received the Ad26.COV2.S COVID-19 vaccine or a placebo. CDR3s include the opening cysteine and the closing phenylalanine or tryptophan. D genes are given only for firm matches. A clone size is listed for some rows: how often the clone was seen (once, few, many), or a class if it is expanded.

j_gene,abundance,v_gene,d_gene,CDR3aa,CDR3nt
TRBJ2-2,.,TRBV2,.,CASSGPTGELFF,TGTGCCAGCTCTGGTCCAACCGGGGAGCTGTTTTTT
TRBJ2-5,once,TRBV6-5,TRBD2,CASAITSGQETQYF,TGTGCCAGCGCCATCACTAGCGGCCAAGAGACCCAGTACTTC
TRBJ1-6,.,TRBV19,.,CASRISPSGDSPLHF,TGTGCCAGTAGGATAAGTCCCTCGGGTGACTCACCCCTCCACTTT
TRBJ1-5,few,TRBV12-5,TRBD1,CASGLFQEGQGWGKPQHF,TGTGCTAGTGGTTTGTTCCAAGAGGGACAGGGGTGGGGAAAGCCCCAGCATTTT
TRBJ1-2,few,TRBV5-1,TRBD1,CASSFYSTGNGYTF,TGCGCCAGCAGCTTTTATTCGACAGGGAATGGCTACACCTTC
TRBJ1-2,.,TRBV5-6,.,CASSLVQGSYGYTF,TGTGCCAGCAGCTTGGTCCAGGGAAGCTATGGCTACACCTTC
TRBJ2-7,.,TRBV9,.,CASSPDSYEQYF,TGTGCCAGCAGCCCGGACTCCTACGAGCAGTACTTC
TRBJ1-5,once,TRBV18,.,CASSPPGGSLNQPQHF,TGTGCCAGCTCACCACCGGGTGGCAGCTTAAATCAGCCCCAGCATTTT
TRBJ1-6,once,TRBV5-1,TRBD1,CASSIQGGLGNSPLHF,TGCGCCAGCAGCATACAAGGGGGCTTGGGTAATTCACCCCTCCACTTT
TRBJ2-3,.,TRBV18,.,CASSPVRARTTTDTQYF,TGTGCCAGCTCACCAGTGAGAGCGAGGACAACCACAGATACGCAGTATTTT
TRBJ1-3,few,TRBV19,TRBD1,CASRVRGAGGNTIYF,TGTGCCAGTAGGGTCAGGGGGGCAGGAGGAAACACCATATATTTT
TRBJ2-7,.,TRBV4-3,.,CASSQAGALTYEQYF,TGCGCCAGCAGCCAAGCTGGGGCGCTTACCTACGAGCAGTACTTC
TRBJ2-7,.,TRBV5-5,.,CASSLRTGIYEQYF,TGTGCCAGCAGCTTACGCACAGGGATTTACGAGCAGTACTTC
TRBJ1-1,.,TRBV7-8,TRBD1,CASSLGVGQGATEAFF,TGTGCCAGCAGCTTAGGGGTCGGGCAGGGGGCGACTGAAGCTTTCTTT
TRBJ1-2,.,TRBV4-3,.,CASSQDPEVYGYTF,TGCGCCAGCAGCCAAGACCCCGAGGTCTATGGCTACACCTTC
TRBJ2-1,.,TRBV3-1/TRBV3-2,.,CASSQGRISYNEQFF,TGTGCCAGCAGCCAGGGCAGGATTTCGTACAATGAGCAGTTCTTC
TRBJ1-2,.,TRBV7-8,.,CASSLGDQLGGYTF,TGTGCCAGCAGCTTAGGGGACCAGCTGGGTGGCTACACCTTC
TRBJ2-3,.,TRBV6-4,TRBD2,CASSDKGLAADTQYF,TGTGCCAGCAGTGACAAGGGGCTAGCGGCAGATACGCAGTATTTT
TRBJ1-1,.,TRBV27,.,CASSLMPGNTEAFF,TGTGCCAGCAGTTTAATGCCGGGAAACACTGAAGCTTTCTTT
TRBJ2-7,.,TRBV3-1/TRBV3-2,.,CASSHSAGKEYF,TGTGCCAGCAGCCACTCCGCCGGAAAGGAGTACTTC
TRBJ2-1,.,TRBV29-1,.,CSVENSVAMDEQFF,TGCAGCGTTGAAAACTCGGTAGCTATGGATGAGCAGTTCTTC
TRBJ2-7,.,TRBV10-3,.,CAISGRLATPYEQYF,TGTGCCATCAGTGGCCGGCTAGCGACCCCCTACGAGCAGTACTTC
TRBJ1-2,.,TRBV6-2/TRBV6-3,.,CASSYRVEGYTF,TGTGCCAGCAGTTACAGGGTGGAGGGCTACACCTTC
TRBJ2-1,.,TRBV11-2,.,CASSMTRRTAHEQFF,TGTGCCAGCAGCATGACTAGACGGACCGCCCATGAGCAGTTCTTC
TRBJ2-2,.,TRBV2,TRBD1,CASSFSPRGYTGELFF,TGTGCCAGCAGTTTCTCTCCCAGGGGGTACACCGGGGAGCTGTTTTTT
TRBJ1-2,.,TRBV7-2,.,CASSPEVGGRGRYTF,TGTGCCAGCAGCCCCGAGGTGGGGGGGCGCGGGCGCTACACCTTC
TRBJ1-4,once,TRBV28,.,CASRSTGSANEKLFF,TGTGCCAGCCGTTCCACAGGGAGCGCTAATGAAAAACTGTTTTTT